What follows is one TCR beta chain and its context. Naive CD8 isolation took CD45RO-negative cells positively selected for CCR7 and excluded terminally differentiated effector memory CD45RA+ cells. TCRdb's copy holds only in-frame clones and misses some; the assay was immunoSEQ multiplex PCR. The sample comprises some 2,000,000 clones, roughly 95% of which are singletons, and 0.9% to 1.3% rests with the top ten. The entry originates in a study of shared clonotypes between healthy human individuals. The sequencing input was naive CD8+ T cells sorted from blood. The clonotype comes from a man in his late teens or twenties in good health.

The CDR3, as DNA: TGTGCCAGCAGTCCAGGGATAAATGAAAAACTGTTTTTT. Translation gives CASSPGINEKLFF. The chain is built from TRBV28 and TRBJ1-4, with a possible D match to TRBD1 (5 bases). CDR1 is MDHEN and CDR2 is SYDVKM in the germline V gene. This CDR3 has 13 amino acids. The V end lost 5 bases, the J end lost 5 bases, and 9 bases lay between the germline ends.